Below, one TCR beta chain is given with its context. Its antigen remains unknown. Sampled while nominally healthy, donors likely had unrecorded immune exposures. The CDR3 contains 17 residues. CDR1 and CDR2 (germline): SGHNT, YYREEE (reference sequence). V trimming: 4 bases; J trimming: 0 bases; junction bases outside the gene matches: 10. The sample comes from a study of cytomegalovirus exposure and HLA in healthy donors. Study-wide results and limits: In a later analysis, V- and J-gene trimming of beta chains associated with a DCLRE1C missense variant, replicated independently. Donors belonging to an Asian-associated ancestry cluster reportedly showed fewer N-insertions in productive TCRs than the approximately 670-donor mean, according to what a later analysis found.

13 Jbeta primers and 60 Vbeta primers were used for the PCR. Libraries were prepared by immunoSEQ multiplex PCR; TCRdb keeps only in-frame clonotypes and omits some of them. The sample yields about 260,000 clones, under 80% seen once. The sequenced sample consisted of PBMCs. This clonotype was obtained from a female donor in good health and CMV-seronegative. V gene TRBV5-4 combines with J gene TRBJ2-5; 9 bases are a match to TRBD2. CDR3 residues: CASSLGGAGGYQETQYF. Written as DNA, the CDR3 is TGTGCCAGCAGCCTCGGAGGGGCGGGAGGGTACCAAGAGACCCAGTACTTC. The full variable domain, its missing parts supplied by reference TRBV5-4 and TRBJ2-5, is ETGVTQSPTHLIKTRGQQVTLRCSSQSGHNTVSWYQQALGQGPQFIFQYYREEENGRGNFPPRFSGLQFPNYSSELNVNALELDDSALYLCASSLGGAGGYQETQYFGPGTRLLVL.